The 6 T cell receptor beta chains presented below share a single source sample, sequenced in a study of OX40 agonist ivuxolimab in advanced cancers. Sequencing was performed with immunoSEQ multiplex PCR; in TCRdb, only in-frame clones are kept and a portion is missing. The sample consists of around 64,000 clones, 80% to 95% of them appearing once. The starting material was CD4+ or CD8+ T cells sorted from blood, obtained in a trial of the OX40 agonist ivuxolimab. The receptors here all came from an adult with an advanced solid tumor such as melanoma, head and neck, liver or kidney cancer.

The chain uses TRBV7-2 and TRBJ2-1; D may correspond to TRBD1 or TRBD2 (5 bases each). Germline-derived CDR1 and CDR2 are SGHTA and FQGNSA. V was shortened by 10 bases and J by 10 bases, with 20 bases between the two germline ends. The length of the CDR3 is 13 residues. In nucleotides, the CDR3 is TGTGCCAACAAAGTAGGGACCCGCTTGGAGCAGTTCTTC. Translated, it gives CANKVGTRLEQFF.

The chain links TRBV4-1 to TRBJ1-6, with TRBD1 matching 8 bases. The germline CDR1 and CDR2 sequences are MGHRA and YSYEKL. CDR3 length equals 15 residues. V lost 2 bases to trimming and J lost 5 bases; unmatched junction nucleotides: 2. This chain's CDR3 is CASSQKTGDNSPLHF. The CDR3 DNA sequence: TGCGCCAGCAGCCAAAAGACAGGGGATAATTCACCCCTCCACTTT.

The chain joins TRBV25-1 to TRBJ2-1; 9 positions agree with TRBD1. Germline lookup yields CDR1 MGHDK and CDR2 SYGVNS. Trimming at V came to 3 bases and at J to 8 bases, leaving 11 bases not matched to a gene. CDR3 length equals 16 residues. The CDR3 loop is CASSDWGQGGSHEQFF. The CDR3 DNA reads as TGTGCCAGCAGTGACTGGGGACAGGGTGGGAGTCATGAGCAGTTCTTC.

The chain is built from TRBV6-1 and TRBJ2-5, with 13 bases matching TRBD2. Germline V CDR1 and CDR2: MNHNS, SASEGT. V lost 6 bases, J lost 5 bases, and 3 bases stayed unmatched. This CDR3 spans 14 amino acids. The CDR3 bases are TGTGCCAGCAGACTAGCGGGGGGGCTGGAGACCCAGTACTTC. Translating it yields CASRLAGGLETQYF.

This clone was observed once. V and J are TRBV11-2 and TRBJ1-2; D not resolved. V was clipped by 1 base and J by 10 bases, with 10 bases between them. CDR1 and CDR2 (germline): SGHAT, FQNNGV. The CDR3 has 12 residues. The CDR3 DNA reads TGTGCCAGCAGCTTAGGGGTCTATCTCTACACCTTC. This codes for CASSLGVYLYTF. Looking up the rest from reference TRBV11-2 and TRBJ1-2 gives the full variable domain: EAGVAQSPRYKIIEKRQSVAFWCNPISGHATLYWYQQILGQGPKLLIQFQNNGVVDDSQLPKDRFSAERLKGVDSTLKIQPAKLEDSAVYLCASSLGVYLYTFGSGTRLTVV.

The chain employs TRBV11-2 and TRBJ2-7; possibly TRBD1 or TRBD2 for D (5 bases each). Germline values: CDR1 SGHAT, CDR2 FQNNGV. The ends were cut back, 2 bases at V and 6 bases at J, with 17 bases in the middle. This CDR3 spans 15 amino acids. The CDR3: CASSLHRDRASEQYF. The CDR3 DNA reads TGTGCCAGCAGCTTACACCGGGACCGGGCCTCCGAGCAGTACTTC.